This T cell receptor beta chain was recovered during a study of blood T cell repertoires in COVID-19. Germline CDR1 reads MDHEN; CDR2 reads SYDVKM. Trimming took 3 bases from V and 2 from J; bases not matched to a gene: 7. This CDR3 comprises 16 residues. Only in-frame clones appear in the TCRdb table, and some are missing; sequencing was by immunoSEQ multiplex PCR. The data contain roughly 280,000 clones, approximately 87% of them singletons. J is TRBJ2-7 and V is TRBV28; TRBD2 aligns across 10 bases. This TCR was recovered from a man aged 60 to 75 who had recovered from COVID-19. Input material: peripheral blood. The CDR3 nucleotides are TGTGCCAGCAGTTTTTCACTAGCGGGATTAACCTACGAGCAGTACTTC. This codes for CASSFSLAGLTYEQYF.